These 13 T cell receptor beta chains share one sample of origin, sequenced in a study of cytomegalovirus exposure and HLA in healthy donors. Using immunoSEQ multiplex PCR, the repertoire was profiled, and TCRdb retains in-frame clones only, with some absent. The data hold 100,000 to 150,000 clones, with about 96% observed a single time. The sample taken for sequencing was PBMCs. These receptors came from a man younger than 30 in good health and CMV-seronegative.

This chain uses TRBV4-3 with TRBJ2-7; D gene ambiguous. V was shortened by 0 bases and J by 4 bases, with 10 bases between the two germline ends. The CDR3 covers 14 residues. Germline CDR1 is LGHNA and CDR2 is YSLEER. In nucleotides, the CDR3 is TGCGCCAGCAGCCAAGATATAACAGCTTACGAGCAGTACTTC. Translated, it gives CASSQDITAYEQYF.

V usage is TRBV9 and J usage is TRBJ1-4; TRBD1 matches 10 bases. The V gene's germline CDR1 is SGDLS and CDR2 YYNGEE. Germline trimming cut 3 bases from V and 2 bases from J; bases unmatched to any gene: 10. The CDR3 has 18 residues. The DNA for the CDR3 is TGTGCCAGCAGCGAGTCCCCCGGGACAGGGGCGACTAATGAAAAACTGTTTTTT. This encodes CASSESPGTGATNEKLFF.

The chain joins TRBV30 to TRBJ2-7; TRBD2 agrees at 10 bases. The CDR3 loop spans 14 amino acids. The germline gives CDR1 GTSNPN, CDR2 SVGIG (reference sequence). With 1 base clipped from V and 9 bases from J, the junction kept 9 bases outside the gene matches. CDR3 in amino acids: CAWSGASGSVGQYF. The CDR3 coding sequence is TGTGCCTGGAGTGGGGCTAGCGGGAGTGTAGGGCAGTACTTC.

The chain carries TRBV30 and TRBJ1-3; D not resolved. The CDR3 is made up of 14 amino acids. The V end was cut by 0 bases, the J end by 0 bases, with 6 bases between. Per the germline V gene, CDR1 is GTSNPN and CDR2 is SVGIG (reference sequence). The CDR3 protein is CAWSVSFSGNTIYF. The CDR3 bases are TGTGCCTGGAGTGTCTCCTTCTCTGGAAACACCATATATTTT. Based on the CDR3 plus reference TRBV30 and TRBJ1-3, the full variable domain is SQTIHQWPATLVQPVGSPLSLECTVEGTSNPNLYWYRQAAGRGLQLLFYSVGIGQISSEVPQNLSASRPQDRQFILSSKKLLLSDSGFYLCAWSVSFSGNTIYFGEGSWLTVV.

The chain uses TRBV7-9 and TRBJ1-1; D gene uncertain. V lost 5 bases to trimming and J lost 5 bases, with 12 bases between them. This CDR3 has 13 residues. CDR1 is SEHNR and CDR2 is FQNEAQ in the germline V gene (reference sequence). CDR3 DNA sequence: TGTGCCAGCAGCCCTTGGGAGCGAACTGAAGCTTTCTTT. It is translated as CASSPWERTEAFF.

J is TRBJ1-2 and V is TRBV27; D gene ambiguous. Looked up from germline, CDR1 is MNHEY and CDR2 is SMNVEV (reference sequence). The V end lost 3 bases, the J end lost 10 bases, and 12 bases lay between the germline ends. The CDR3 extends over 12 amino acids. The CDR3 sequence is CASSLRSGDYTF. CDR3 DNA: TGTGCCAGCAGTTTGAGGTCGGGTGACTACACCTTC.

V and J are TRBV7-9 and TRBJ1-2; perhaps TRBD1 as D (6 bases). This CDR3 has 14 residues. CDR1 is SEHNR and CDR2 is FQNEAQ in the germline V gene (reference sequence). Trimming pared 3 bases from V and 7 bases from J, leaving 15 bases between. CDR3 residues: CASSLGQGLPGYTF. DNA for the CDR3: TGTGCCAGCAGCTTGGGTCAGGGGCTACCTGGCTACACCTTC.

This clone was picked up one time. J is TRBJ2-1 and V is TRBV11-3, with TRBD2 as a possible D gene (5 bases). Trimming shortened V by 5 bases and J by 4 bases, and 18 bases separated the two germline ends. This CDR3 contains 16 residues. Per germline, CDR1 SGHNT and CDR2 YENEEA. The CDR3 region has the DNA TGTGCCAGCAGCCCCCGATCTAGGGCGGGTTACAATGAGCAGTTCTTC. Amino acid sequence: CASSPRSRAGYNEQFF.

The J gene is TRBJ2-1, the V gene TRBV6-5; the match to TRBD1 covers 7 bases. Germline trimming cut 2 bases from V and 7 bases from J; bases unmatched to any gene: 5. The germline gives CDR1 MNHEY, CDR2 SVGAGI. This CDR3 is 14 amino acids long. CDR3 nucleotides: TGTGCCAGCAGTTACGGCAGGGGGAAGAATGAGCAGTTCTTC. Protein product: CASSYGRGKNEQFF.

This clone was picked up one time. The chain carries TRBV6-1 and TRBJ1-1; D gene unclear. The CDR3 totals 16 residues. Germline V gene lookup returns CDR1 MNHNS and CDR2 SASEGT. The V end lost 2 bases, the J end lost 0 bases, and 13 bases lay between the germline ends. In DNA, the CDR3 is TGTGCCAGCAGTGAACCGATAATGGCCTTGAACACTGAAGCTTTCTTT. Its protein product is CASSEPIMALNTEAFF.

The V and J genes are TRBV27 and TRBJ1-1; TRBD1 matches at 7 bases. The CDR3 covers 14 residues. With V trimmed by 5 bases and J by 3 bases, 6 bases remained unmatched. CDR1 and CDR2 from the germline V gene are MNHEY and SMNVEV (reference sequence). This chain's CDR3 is CASSPQGGYTEAFF. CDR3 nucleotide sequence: TGTGCCAGCAGTCCCCAGGGGGGATACACTGAAGCTTTCTTT.

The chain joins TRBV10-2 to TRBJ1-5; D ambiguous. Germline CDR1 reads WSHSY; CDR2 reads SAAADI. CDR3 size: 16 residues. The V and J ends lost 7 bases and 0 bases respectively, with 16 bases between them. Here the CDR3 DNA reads TGCGCCAGCACCCTAACGGGAGGGAATAGCAATCAGCCCCAGCATTTT. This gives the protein CASTLTGGNSNQPQHF.

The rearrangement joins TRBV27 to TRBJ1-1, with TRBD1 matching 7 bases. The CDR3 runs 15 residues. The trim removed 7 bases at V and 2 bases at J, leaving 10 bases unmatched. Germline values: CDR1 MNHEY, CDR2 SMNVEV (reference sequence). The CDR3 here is CASKPKDRINTEAFF. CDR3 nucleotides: TGTGCCAGCAAGCCTAAGGACAGGATAAACACTGAAGCTTTCTTT.